Detailed here is one T cell receptor beta chain. Antigen: not known. The entry originates in a study of OX40 agonist ivuxolimab in advanced cancers. Study results and limitations: There was clonal expansion of CD4+ and CD8+ blood T cells by week 6 at 0.1 to 3.0 mg/kg.

TCRdb's copy holds only in-frame clones and misses some; the assay was immunoSEQ multiplex PCR. The sample shows some 35,000 clones, around 85% of them seen only once. Baseline was the first blood sampling point, followed by cycle 4 day 1 and cycle 7 day 1. The germline V gene has CDR1 SGHAT and CDR2 FQNNGV. Trimming removed 6 bases from V and 0 bases from J, with 6 bases in between. The CDR3 is made up of 13 amino acids. The chain joins TRBV11-2 to TRBJ1-3; the D is unclear. This receptor was obtained from an adult with an advanced solid tumor such as melanoma, head and neck, liver or kidney cancer. The sequenced sample was CD4+ or CD8+ T cells sorted from blood, obtained in a trial of the OX40 agonist ivuxolimab. The chain's CDR3 is CASRRSSGNTIYF. The DNA of the CDR3 is TGTGCCAGCAGGAGATCCTCTGGAAACACCATATATTTT.